The T cell receptor (beta chain) described here comes from a study of shared clonotypes between healthy human individuals. J was trimmed by 4 bases and V by 1 base; bases with no gene match: 10. This CDR3 is 17 amino acids long. Germline V gene sequence: CDR1 SGHRS, CDR2 YFSETQ. TCRdb's table, derived via immunoSEQ multiplex PCR, lists solely in-frame clones and lacks some. The data hold nearly 1 million clones, with 76% observed a single time. Material: memory CD4+ T cells sorted from blood. Specified subset: CD45RA-negative fraction. This clonotype originated in a man aged 18 to 30 in good health. The rearrangement links TRBV5-1 to TRBJ2-3; TRBD2 aligns across 9 bases. This chain's CDR3 is CASSLRSAGGMPDTQYF. DNA for the CDR3: TGCGCCAGCAGCTTGAGGTCCGCGGGAGGGATGCCAGATACGCAGTATTTT.